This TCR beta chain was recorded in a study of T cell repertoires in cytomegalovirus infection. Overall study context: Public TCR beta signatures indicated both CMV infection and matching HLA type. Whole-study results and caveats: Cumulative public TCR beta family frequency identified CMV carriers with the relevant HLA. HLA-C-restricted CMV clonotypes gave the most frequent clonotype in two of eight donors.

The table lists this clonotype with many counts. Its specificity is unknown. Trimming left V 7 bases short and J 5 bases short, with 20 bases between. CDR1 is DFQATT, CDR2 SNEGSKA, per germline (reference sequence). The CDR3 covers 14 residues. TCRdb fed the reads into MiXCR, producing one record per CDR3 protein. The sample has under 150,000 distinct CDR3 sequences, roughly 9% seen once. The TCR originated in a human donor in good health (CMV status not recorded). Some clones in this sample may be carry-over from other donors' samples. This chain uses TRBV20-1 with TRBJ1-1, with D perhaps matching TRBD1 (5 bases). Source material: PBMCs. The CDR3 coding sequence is TGCAGTGTTCCCCCAGGGCGCGTGGGGACTGAAGCTTTCTTT. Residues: CSVPPGRVGTEAFF.